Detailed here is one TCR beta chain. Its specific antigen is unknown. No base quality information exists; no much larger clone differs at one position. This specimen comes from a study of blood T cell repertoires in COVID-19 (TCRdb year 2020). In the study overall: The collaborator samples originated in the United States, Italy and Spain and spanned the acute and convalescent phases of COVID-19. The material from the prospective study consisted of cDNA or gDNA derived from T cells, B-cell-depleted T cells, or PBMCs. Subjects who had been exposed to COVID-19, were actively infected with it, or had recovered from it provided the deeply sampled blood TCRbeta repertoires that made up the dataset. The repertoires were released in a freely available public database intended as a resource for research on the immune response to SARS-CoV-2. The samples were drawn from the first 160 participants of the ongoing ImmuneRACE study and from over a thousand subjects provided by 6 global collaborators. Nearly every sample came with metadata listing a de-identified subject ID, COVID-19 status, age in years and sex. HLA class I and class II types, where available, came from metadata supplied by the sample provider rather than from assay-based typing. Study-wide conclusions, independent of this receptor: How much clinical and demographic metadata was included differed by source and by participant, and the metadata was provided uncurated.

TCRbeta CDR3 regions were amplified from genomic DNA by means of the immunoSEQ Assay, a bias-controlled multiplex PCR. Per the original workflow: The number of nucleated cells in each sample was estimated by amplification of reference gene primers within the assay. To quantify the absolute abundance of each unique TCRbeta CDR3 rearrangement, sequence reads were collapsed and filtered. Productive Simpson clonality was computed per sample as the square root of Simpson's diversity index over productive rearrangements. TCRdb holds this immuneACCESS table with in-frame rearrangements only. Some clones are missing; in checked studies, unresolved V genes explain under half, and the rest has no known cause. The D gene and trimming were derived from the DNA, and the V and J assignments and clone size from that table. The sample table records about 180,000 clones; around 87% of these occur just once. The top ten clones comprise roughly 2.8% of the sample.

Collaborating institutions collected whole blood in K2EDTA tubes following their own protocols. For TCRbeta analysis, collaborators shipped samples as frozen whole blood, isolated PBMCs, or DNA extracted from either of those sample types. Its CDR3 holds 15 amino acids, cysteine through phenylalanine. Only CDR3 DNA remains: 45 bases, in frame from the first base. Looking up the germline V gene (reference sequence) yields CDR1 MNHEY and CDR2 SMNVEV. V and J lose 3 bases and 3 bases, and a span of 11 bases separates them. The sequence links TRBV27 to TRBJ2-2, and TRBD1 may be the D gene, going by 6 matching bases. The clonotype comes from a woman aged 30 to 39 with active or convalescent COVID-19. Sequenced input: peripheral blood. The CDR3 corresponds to CASSFGTSYTGELFF. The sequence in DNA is TGTGCCAGCAGTTTCGGGACAAGTTACACCGGGGAGCTGTTTTTT.